Each of the 14 T cell receptor beta chains below was sequenced from the same sample in a study of cytomegalovirus exposure and HLA in healthy donors (TCRdb year 2017). The library relied on the immunoSEQ multiplex PCR assay. For the multiplex PCR, a mixture combining 60 forward primers for TCR Vbeta segments and 13 reverse primers for TCR Jbeta segments was used. TCRdb carries this immuneACCESS record with in-frame sequences only. Its versions omit some clonotypes, under half of them owing to an unresolved V gene in the studies checked, with the rest unexplained. The sample data list under 150,000 clones, and over 70% of these were observed just once. Jointly, the top ten make up approximately 9.6% of the sample. What was sequenced was PBMCs. The receptors stem from a woman aged 45 to 65 in good health and CMV-seropositive.

The chain recombines TRBV5-8 with TRBJ1-1; 7 positions agree with TRBD1. The J segment lost 1 base and the V segment lost 4 bases, leaving 7 bases of the junction unmatched. The CDR3 totals 15 residues. Per the germline V gene, CDR1 is SGHTS and CDR2 is YDEGEE. The CDR3 sequence is CASSPTTGANTEAFF. CDR3 nucleotide sequence: TGTGCCAGCAGCCCCACAACAGGGGCGAACACTGAAGCTTTCTTT.

This clone was observed a few times. The rearrangement links TRBV4-1 to TRBJ2-1; 13 positions agree with TRBD2. With 4 bases clipped from V and 6 bases from J, the junction kept 12 bases outside the gene matches. Germline assignment: CDR1 MGHRA and CDR2 YSYEKL. This CDR3 region has 18 residues. In nucleotides, the CDR3 is TGCGCCAGCAGCCCATTACCAGGACTAGCGGGAGTAGGCAATGAGCAGTTCTTC. The encoded protein is CASSPLPGLAGVGNEQFF.

This rearrangement joins TRBV5-1 to TRBJ2-3, with 8 positions matching TRBD1. V trimming: 4 bases; J trimming: 3 bases; junction bases outside the gene matches: 4. In germline, CDR1 is SGHRS, CDR2 YFSETQ. The CDR3 covers 14 residues. The CDR3 nucleotides are TGCGCCAGCAGCATCGGACAGGGAACAGATACGCAGTATTTT. It translates to CASSIGQGTDTQYF.

This sequence joins TRBV5-4 and TRBJ2-5; D is possibly TRBD2 (6 bases). The V end was cut by 3 bases, the J end by 4 bases, with 10 bases between. The CDR3 length is 13 residues. Per germline, CDR1 SGHNT and CDR2 YYREEE (reference sequence). CDR3 residues: CASSSGELETQYF. The DNA for the CDR3 is TGTGCCAGCAGCTCGGGAGAGTTAGAGACCCAGTACTTC.

The genes are TRBV30 and TRBJ2-2, with a weak D call TRBD1 (5 bases). The tail of the sequence fits TRBJ1-3 better, so the J call may be wrong. In germline, CDR1 is GTSNPN, CDR2 SVGIG (reference sequence). CDR3 size: 19 residues. The CDR3: CAWGAGGVTLSHSGNTIYF. CDR3 DNA: TGTGCCTGGGGGGCGGGGGGTGTCACGCTGTCACACTCTGGAAACACCATATATTTT.

J is TRBJ1-1 and V is TRBV5-1, with no clear D. In germline, CDR1 is SGHRS, CDR2 YFSETQ. V was pared by 0 bases and J by 4 bases, with 7 bases between. This CDR3 region has 13 residues. CDR3 sequence: CASSLAFSTEAFF. The CDR3 DNA reads as TGCGCCAGCAGCTTGGCATTCAGCACTGAAGCTTTCTTT.

The chain links TRBV7-2 to TRBJ1-4, with D tentatively TRBD1 (6 bases). V was cut by 0 bases and J by 7 bases, with 18 bases left in between. Per germline, CDR1 SGHTA and CDR2 FQGNSA. The CDR3 runs 17 residues. CDR3 bases: TGTGCCAGCAGCTTAGCGGGCCCAGGGGATGTGGTTGAAAAACTGTTTTTT. Translation: CASSLAGPGDVVEKLFF. The full variable domain, with the rest looked up from reference TRBV7-2 and TRBJ1-4, is GAGVSQSPSNKVTEKGKDVELRCDPISGHTALYWYRQSLGQGLEFLIYFQGNSAPDKSGLPSDRFSAERTGGSVSTLTIQRTQQEDSAVYLCASSLAGPGDVVEKLFFGSGTQLSVL.

V gene TRBV5-6 combines with J gene TRBJ2-7, with a tentative D call TRBD2 (7 bases). This CDR3 comprises 16 residues. Germline loops: CDR1 SGHDT, CDR2 YYEEEE. V was pared by 0 bases and J by 9 bases, with 22 bases between. In DNA, the CDR3 is TGTGCCAGCAGCTTGGGGGGGGGACACAACTTTGGCGGGCAGTACTTC. Protein: CASSLGGGHNFGGQYF.

The V call is TRBV30, the J call TRBJ2-4, with 8 bases aligning to TRBD1. V lost 3 bases, J lost 6 bases, and 1 base stayed unmatched. Germline CDR1 GTSNPN, CDR2 SVGIG (reference sequence). CDR3 length: 12 residues. The CDR3 loop reads CAWSGQGNIQYF. The DNA of the CDR3 is TGTGCCTGGAGCGGACAGGGAAACATTCAGTACTTC.

With regard to this clone: Different DNA sequences within this sample yield the same CDR3. The rearrangement uses TRBV5-1 and TRBJ2-7; the match to TRBD2 covers 11 bases. J lost 5 bases, V lost 5 bases, and 18 bases had no gene match. The germline V gene has CDR1 SGHRS and CDR2 YFSETQ. The CDR3 length is 18 residues. The CDR3 sequence is CASSAWGVIAGGQDEQYF. In DNA form, the CDR3 reads TGCGCCAGCAGTGCCTGGGGCGTAATAGCGGGAGGGCAGGACGAGCAGTACTTC. The whole variable domain, filled in from reference TRBV5-1 and TRBJ2-7, reads KAGVTQTPRYLIKTRGQQVTLSCSPISGHRSVSWYQQTPGQGLQFLFEYFSETQRNKGNFPGRFSGRQFSNSRSEMNVSTLELGDSALYLCASSAWGVIAGGQDEQYFGPGTRLTVT.

J is TRBJ2-1 and V is TRBV9; D possibly corresponds to TRBD2 (5 bases). Germline CDR1 reads SGDLS; CDR2 reads YYNGEE. The CDR3 extends over 16 amino acids. Trimming took off 4 bases at V and 4 bases at J, with 18 bases between the two ends. As DNA, the CDR3 is TGTGCCAGCAGCCTCCACCCGAGCGGACCGTACAATGAGCAGTTCTTC. It encodes CASSLHPSGPYNEQFF. The full variable domain, with the rest looked up from reference TRBV9 and TRBJ2-1, is DSGVTQTPKHLITATGQRVTLRCSPRSGDLSVYWYQQSLDQGLQFLIQYYNGEERAKGNILERFSAQQFPDLHSELNLSSLELGDSALYFCASSLHPSGPYNEQFFGPGTRLTVL.

This clone was seen more than once but under ten times. The rearrangement joins TRBV30 to TRBJ2-3; D is unclear. CDR1 and CDR2 from the germline V gene are GTSNPN and SVGIG (reference sequence). V lost 2 bases to trimming and J lost 1 base, with 13 bases between them. The length of the CDR3 is 15 residues. The CDR3 nucleotides read TGTGCCTGGAGTTTGGGCCCGTCACGCACAGATACGCAGTATTTT. This translates into CAWSLGPSRTDTQYF.

This chain links TRBV9 with TRBJ2-1; D unresolved. The germline V gene encodes CDR1 SGDLS and CDR2 YYNGEE. The length of the CDR3 is 13 residues. V was trimmed by 0 bases and J by 4 bases, leaving 5 bases between them. This CDR3 reads CASSVGAYNEQFF. The CDR3 DNA sequence: TGTGCCAGCAGCGTAGGAGCGTACAATGAGCAGTTCTTC.

The chain recombines TRBV19 with TRBJ2-3; D gene unclear. Trimming stripped 5 bases from V and 0 bases from J, with 9 bases between. In germline, CDR1 is LNHDA, CDR2 SQIVND (reference sequence). The CDR3 consists of 14 residues. The chain's CDR3 is CASSPLLSTDTQYF. In DNA, the CDR3 is TGTGCCAGTAGTCCCCTTCTAAGCACAGATACGCAGTATTTT. Drawing the rest from reference TRBV19 and TRBJ2-3, the complete variable domain is DGGITQSPKYLFRKEGQNVTLSCEQNLNHDAMYWYRQDPGQGLRLIYYSQIVNDFQKGDIAEGYSVSREKKESFPLTVTSAQKNPTAFYLCASSPLLSTDTQYFGPGTRLTVL.